Below, 31 T cell receptor beta chains from the same sample are listed, as sequenced in a study of memory CD4+ T cells and cytomegalovirus serostatus. The protocol was immunoSEQ multiplex PCR, while the TCRdb copy is restricted to in-frame clones and leaves out a portion. The table records approximately 40,000 clones, about three quarters of them present only once. Single viable CD3+CD4+CD8-CD45RO+ cells were sorted as the memory CD4+ T cells. Specimen: memory CD4+ T cells from blood. The receptors were sampled from an adult in good health and CMV-seronegative.

This clone appeared a few times. The gene calls are TRBV6-5 and TRBJ1-4, with D tentatively TRBD1 (5 bases). Germline V gives CDR1 MNHEY, CDR2 SVGAGI. The CDR3 contains 13 residues. V shed 2 bases and J shed 7 bases, with 8 bases lying between them. The CDR3 DNA follows: TGTGCCAGCAGTTACGATGGGGGTGAAAAACTGTTTTTT. Amino acid sequence: CASSYDGGEKLFF.

CDR3 DNA: TGTGCCAGCAGTGGGCAGTTTTATAATGAGCAGTTCTTC. This gives the protein CASSGQFYNEQFF. The chain is built from TRBV2 and TRBJ2-1; D remains unclear. Germline CDR1 reads SNHLY; CDR2 reads FYNNEI. Between the trimmed V and J ends, which lost 4 bases and 7 bases, there was a span of 11 bases. CDR3 size: 13 residues.

The CDR3 DNA reads as TGTGCCAGCAGGTTACAGGGGGCCGGGGAGACCCAGTACTTC. Residues: CASRLQGAGETQYF. The chain carries TRBV7-9 and TRBJ2-5; 9 nucleotides line up with TRBD1. The CDR3 loop spans 14 amino acids. Trimming cost V 6 bases and J 5 bases; bases outside gene matches: 7. CDR1 and CDR2 (germline): SEHNR, FQNEAQ (reference sequence). The full variable domain, in which reference TRBV7-9 and TRBJ2-5 provide the parts outside the CDR3, is DTGVSQNPRHKITKRGQNVTFRCDPISEHNRLYWYRQTLGQGPEFLTYFQNEAQLEKSRLLSDRFSAERPKGSFSTLEIQRTEQGDSAMYLCASRLQGAGETQYFGPGTRLLVL.

This rearrangement joins TRBV27 to TRBJ2-5, with TRBD1 as a possible D gene (6 bases). In germline, CDR1 is MNHEY, CDR2 SMNVEV (reference sequence). The CDR3 extends over 14 amino acids. V was cut by 5 bases and J by 7 bases, with 17 bases left in between. CDR3 DNA sequence: TGTGCCAGCAGTCCCATCAGACAGGTCGGGACCCAGTACTTC. Its translation: CASSPIRQVGTQYF.

This sequence joins TRBV6-1 and TRBJ1-2; the D is unclear. Germline loops: CDR1 MNHNS, CDR2 SASEGT. The CDR3 covers 12 residues. The V gene lost 4 bases and the J gene lost 8 bases, with 11 bases spanning the gap. The CDR3 region is CASSAPWEGYTF. CDR3 nucleotides: TGTGCCAGCAGTGCCCCGTGGGAGGGCTACACCTTC.

The genes are TRBV9 and TRBJ2-3; D remains unclear. Deletions cut 4 bases from V and 4 bases from J, with 13 bases between. CDR1 is SGDLS and CDR2 is YYNGEE in the germline V gene. CDR3 length: 14 amino acids. Written as DNA, the CDR3 is TGTGCCAGCAGCCCTCACCCTTCGTCAGATACGCAGTATTTT. Encoded protein: CASSPHPSSDTQYF.

The sample holds one count of this clone. The V call is TRBV28, the J call TRBJ1-4, with 9 bases matching TRBD1. The CDR3 runs 16 residues. Germline V gene sequence: CDR1 MDHEN, CDR2 SYDVKM. V shed 2 bases and J 7 bases; nucleotides not matched to a gene: 8. The CDR3 nucleotides are TGTGCCAGCAGTTTAAGCGTCGTACAGGGGGCTGAAAAACTGTTTTTT. It codes for CASSLSVVQGAEKLFF.

This clone showed up just a few times. The chain carries TRBV15 and TRBJ1-4; TRBD1 is a possible D gene (5 bases). Trimming left V 7 bases short and J 5 bases short, with 17 bases between. This CDR3 spans 15 amino acids. CDR1 is LNHNV, CDR2 YYDKDF, per germline (reference sequence). The CDR3 nucleotides read TGTGCCACCACGCAATGGCGGGGCCCAAATGAAAAACTGTTTTTT. As protein: CATTQWRGPNEKLFF.

The chain joins TRBV7-2 to TRBJ2-4, with 7 bases lining up with TRBD2. The trim removed 7 bases at V and 7 bases at J, leaving 7 bases unmatched. The germline V gene has CDR1 SGHTA and CDR2 FQGNSA. The CDR3 spans 13 residues. The CDR3 region is CASTASRGNIQYF. The CDR3 nucleotides are TGTGCCAGCACCGCATCGCGGGGGAACATTCAGTACTTC.

The sample holds one count of this clone. V gene TRBV27 combines with J gene TRBJ2-7; perhaps TRBD2 as D (6 bases). Trimming cost V 3 bases and J 2 bases, with 11 bases left between them. This CDR3 spans 14 amino acids. Germline V gene sequence: CDR1 MNHEY, CDR2 SMNVEV (reference sequence). The CDR3 spells CASSFRRGTYEQYF. CDR3 nucleotide sequence: TGTGCCAGCAGTTTTCGACGGGGGACCTACGAGCAGTACTTC.

The sample holds one count of this clone. This chain uses TRBV18 with TRBJ2-5, with D possibly TRBD1 on 6 matching bases. The germline V gene encodes CDR1 KGHSH and CDR2 LQKENI. CDR3 size: 14 residues. The germline V and J ends were trimmed by 2 bases and 5 bases, with 12 bases remaining between them. The CDR3 region has the DNA TGTGCCAGCTCACCAGGGGGCGCCGGGGAGACCCAGTACTTC. Protein sequence: CASSPGGAGETQYF.

This chain links TRBV6-5 with TRBJ1-5; 8 bases match TRBD1. Germline CDR1 and CDR2: MNHEY and SVGAGI. V lost 6 bases, J lost 4 bases, and 5 bases stayed unmatched. This CDR3 contains 14 residues. Here the CDR3 reads CASRDRQGNQPQHF. Here the CDR3 DNA reads TGTGCCAGCAGGGACCGACAGGGGAATCAGCCCCAGCATTTT.

The chain combines TRBV7-9 with TRBJ1-1; TRBD1 might be the D (5 bases). V gave up 1 base and J gave up 1 base, with 10 bases separating them. The CDR3 contains 15 residues. CDR1 SEHNR and CDR2 FQNEAQ come from the germline V gene (reference sequence). CDR3 sequence: CASSLGTGPNTEAFF. CDR3 coding DNA: TGTGCCAGCAGCTTAGGTACAGGACCGAACACTGAAGCTTTCTTT.

V gene TRBV4-1 combines with J gene TRBJ2-1, with TRBD2 matching 7 bases. This CDR3 contains 15 residues. Germline V gene lookup returns CDR1 MGHRA and CDR2 YSYEKL. The V and J ends lost 1 base and 9 bases, in that order; junction bases with no gene match: 9. For the CDR3, the DNA is TGCGCCAGCAGCCAAGGAGAAGCGGGGTTTGGTGAGCAGTTCTTC. Protein: CASSQGEAGFGEQFF.

V usage is TRBV5-5 and J usage is TRBJ2-5, with 11 bases matching TRBD1. The DNA end is a closer match to TRBJ2-7, so the J assignment may be wrong. Germline V lookup: CDR1 SGHKS, CDR2 YYEKEE (reference sequence). The CDR3 is 15 residues long. CDR3 protein: CASSPGTGGTYEQYF. In nucleotides, the CDR3 is TGTGCCAGCAGCCCTGGGACAGGGGGTACCTACGAGCAGTACTTC.

This clone occurred once. CDR3 DNA sequence: TGTGCCATCAGTGCTGACAGCGTGAGCTACACCTTC. Translation: CAISADSVSYTF. The rearrangement joins TRBV10-3 to TRBJ1-2; maybe TRBD1 (5 bases). In germline, CDR1 is ENHRY, CDR2 SYGVKD. The CDR3 totals 12 residues. Trimming took off 4 bases at V and 9 bases at J, with 12 bases between the two ends.

This clone has more than one count but fewer than ten. The chain links TRBV15 to TRBJ2-1; either TRBD1 or TRBD2 may supply D (6 bases each). The CDR3 runs to 14 residues. Trimming removed 5 bases from V and 7 bases from J, with 15 bases in between. Germline V gives CDR1 LNHNV, CDR2 YYDKDF (reference sequence). In DNA form, the CDR3 reads TGTGCCACCAGCGGGGGGCCAGGGTGGAATGAGCAGTTCTTC. Translating it yields CATSGGPGWNEQFF. The variable domain in full, completed from reference TRBV15 and TRBJ2-1, reads DAMVIQNPRYQVTQFGKPVTLSCSQTLNHNVMYWYQQKSSQAPKLLFHYYDKDFNNEADTPDNFQSRRPNTSFCFLDIRSPGLGDTAMYLCATSGGPGWNEQFFGPGTRLTVL.

This clone turned up a few times. CDR3 in DNA: TGTGCCAGCAGCGCCAACCTCTACGAGCAGTACTTC. It specifies CASSANLYEQYF. J is TRBJ2-7 and V is TRBV7-8, with no clear D. Germline loops: CDR1 SGHVS, CDR2 FQNEAQ. The CDR3 loop spans 12 amino acids. Trimming shortened V by 5 bases and J by 3 bases, and 8 bases separated the two germline ends.

The chain combines TRBV11-3 with TRBJ2-3, with TRBD2 matching over 16 bases. This CDR3 has 16 amino acids. Germline CDR1 is SGHNT and CDR2 is YENEEA. Losses at the gene ends were 5 bases for V and 7 bases for J; bases not matched to a gene: 6. The CDR3 loop reads CASSPGLAGGLNTQYF. The CDR3 DNA sequence: TGTGCCAGCAGCCCGGGACTAGCGGGGGGGCTCAATACGCAGTATTTT.

This chain uses TRBV10-3 with TRBJ1-6; tentatively, D is TRBD1 (5 bases). V was pared by 9 bases and J by 7 bases, with 10 bases between. The CDR3 sequence is 12 residues long. Germline CDR1 reads ENHRY; CDR2 reads SYGVKD. In DNA form, the CDR3 reads TGTGCCATAGCGACAGTCAATTCACCCCTCCACTTT. Protein product: CAIATVNSPLHF.

V usage is TRBV2 and J usage is TRBJ2-4; 8 positions match TRBD1. The CDR3 sequence is 18 residues long. Germline lookup yields CDR1 SNHLY and CDR2 FYNNEI. The V gene end was trimmed by 3 bases and the J gene end by 3 bases; junction bases not matched to a gene: 13. CDR3 DNA sequence: TGTGCCAGCAGTGAGGAGAGTCCGGACAGGGTAGGCAAAAACATTCAGTACTTC. Protein sequence: CASSEESPDRVGKNIQYF.

As for this clone: This sample includes further DNA sequences coding for the same CDR3. This CDR3 is CASSERTEAFF. As DNA, the CDR3 is TGTGCCAGCAGTGAACGGACTGAAGCTTTCTTT. The V call is TRBV2, the J call TRBJ1-1; D not certain. CDR3 size: 11 residues. Germline values: CDR1 SNHLY, CDR2 FYNNEI. Trimming took 2 bases from V and 5 from J, leaving 3 bases between them.

The chain carries TRBV7-9 and TRBJ1-2, with D tentatively TRBD1 (6 bases). V lost 7 bases to trimming and J lost 4 bases, with 13 bases between them. This CDR3 contains 13 residues. CDR1 and CDR2 from the germline V gene are SEHNR and FQNEAQ (reference sequence). CDR3 residues: CASIPGAGYGYTF. The CDR3 region has the DNA TGTGCCAGCATCCCAGGGGCCGGCTATGGCTACACCTTC.

On this clone itself: A much larger clone lies a single base off, so this may be a read error. The rearrangement uses TRBV5-1 and TRBJ1-1, with D perhaps TRBD1 (5 bases). The CDR3 sequence is 14 residues long. Germline-derived CDR1 and CDR2 are SGHRS and YFSETQ. CDR3 sequence reads: CASSQWGGNIEAFF. CDR3 sequence (DNA): TGCGCCAGCAGTCAGTGGGGGGGGAACATTGAAGCTTTCTTT.

V is TRBV5-6 and J is TRBJ2-5; unclear D gene. The CDR3 is 15 residues long. The V gene lost 1 base and the J gene lost 2 bases, with 12 bases spanning the gap. Germline CDR1 reads SGHDT; CDR2 reads YYEEEE. DNA of the CDR3: TGTGCCAGCAGCTTGTTCGGACGGCTACAAGAGACCCAGTACTTC. This translates into CASSLFGRLQETQYF.

The chain combines TRBV5-1 with TRBJ1-1; perhaps TRBD1 as D (5 bases). Trimming removed 4 bases at V and 9 bases at J, with 19 bases between. The germline gives CDR1 SGHRS, CDR2 YFSETQ. This CDR3 region has 14 residues. The CDR3 loop is CASSQAPGSNQAFF. As DNA, the CDR3 is TGCGCCAGCAGCCAAGCTCCAGGGTCGAACCAAGCTTTCTTT.

This sequence joins TRBV7-2 and TRBJ2-3; 13 nucleotides line up with TRBD2. This CDR3 has 16 amino acids. In germline, CDR1 is SGHTA, CDR2 FQGNSA. After removal of 3 bases from V and 8 bases from J, the junction contained 8 bases not matched to a gene. The CDR3 loop reads CASSLPTSGGAATQYF. The CDR3 DNA reads TGTGCCAGCAGCTTGCCCACTAGCGGGGGGGCCGCTACGCAGTATTTT.

This clone was detected once. The chain has TRBV19 and TRBJ2-3; 7 nucleotides agree with TRBD2. The CDR3 is made up of 16 amino acids. Germline V gives CDR1 LNHDA, CDR2 SQIVND (reference sequence). V gave up 5 bases and J gave up 2 bases; unmatched junction bases: 10. CDR3 residues: CASSPTPAGPTDTQYF. In DNA form, the CDR3 reads TGTGCCAGTAGTCCCACGCCAGCGGGGCCCACAGATACGCAGTATTTT.

The chain combines TRBV7-8 with TRBJ2-5; D may be TRBD1 (6 bases). CDR3 length: 13 amino acids. The V and J ends lost 5 bases and 5 bases respectively, with 12 bases between them. Germline lookup yields CDR1 SGHVS and CDR2 FQNEAQ. CDR3 loop: CASSTGFRETQYF. CDR3 nucleotides: TGTGCCAGCAGCACAGGGTTCCGCGAGACCCAGTACTTC. The full variable domain, in which reference TRBV7-8 and TRBJ2-5 provide the parts outside the CDR3, is GAGVSQSPRYKVAKRGQDVALRCDPISGHVSLFWYQQALGQGPEFLTYFQNEAQLDKSGLPSDRFFAERPEGSVSTLKIQRTQQEDSAVYLCASSTGFRETQYFGPGTRLLVL.

This clone was counted only a few times. The V and J genes are TRBV5-1 and TRBJ1-2, with TRBD1 as a possible D gene (6 bases). The CDR3 length is 15 residues. Germline V gene sequence: CDR1 SGHRS, CDR2 YFSETQ. V lost 0 bases and J lost 8, with 17 bases in between. In nucleotides, the CDR3 is TGCGCCAGCAGCTTGGGCAGCACAGGGTCGAAAGGCTACACCTTC. It is translated as CASSLGSTGSKGYTF.

V and J are TRBV20-1 and TRBJ2-4; D unresolved. CDR1 is DFQATT, CDR2 SNEGSKA, per germline (reference sequence). V lost 5 bases and J 3 bases, leaving 5 bases between the germline ends. The length of the CDR3 is 11 residues. CDR3 in amino acids: CSAPDKNIQYF. CDR3 sequence (DNA): TGCAGTGCTCCTGACAAAAACATTCAGTACTTC.